Shown below are 29 T cell receptor beta chains from a single sample sequenced in a study of blood T cells in healthy people across ages. A sample-barcoded 5' primer and a J-beta primer mix were used in a second PCR of roughly 7 to 12 cycles. A single record per CDR3 protein comes from TCRdb applying MiXCR to the 5' RACE reads. The data contain about 1.6 million distinct CDR3 sequences, roughly 30% of them singletons. The specimen was blood. These receptor sequences come from a woman aged 30 to 39 in good health.

This clonotype was observed a handful of times. The rearrangement links TRBV4-1 to TRBJ2-7; D unresolved. The CDR3 is 15 amino acids. Trimming cost V 3 bases and J 0 bases, with 12 bases left between them. Germline loops: CDR1 MGHRA, CDR2 YSYEKL. The CDR3 protein is CASSHKEANSYEQYF. In nucleotides, the CDR3 is TGCGCCAGCAGCCACAAAGAGGCCAACTCCTACGAGCAGTACTTC.

This clonotype was detected once. This chain joins TRBV27 and TRBJ1-1; 8 bases agree with TRBD1. The CDR3 consists of 14 residues. The V gene's germline CDR1 is MNHEY and CDR2 SMNVEV (reference sequence). The trim removed 1 base at V and 6 bases at J, leaving 4 bases unmatched. CDR3 sequence: CASSLYRGGAEAFF. CDR3 DNA: TGTGCCAGCAGTTTATACAGGGGGGGCGCTGAAGCTTTCTTT.

This clonotype has ten or more counts. The chain employs TRBV5-5 and TRBJ2-7; TRBD1 is a possible D gene (6 bases). CDR3 size: 15 residues. Germline CDR1 and CDR2: SGHKS and YYEKEE (reference sequence). V shed 3 bases and J shed 4 bases, with 17 bases lying between them. The CDR3 DNA follows: TGTGCCAGCAGCTCAGCAAGGACCAGGGGTTACGAGCAGTACTTC. Translating gives CASSSARTRGYEQYF.

The rearrangement joins TRBV7-7 to TRBJ2-5, with a weak D call TRBD2 (5 bases). Per the germline V gene, CDR1 is SSHAT and CDR2 is FNYEAQ (reference sequence). The length of the CDR3 is 15 residues. Deletions cut 2 bases from V and 4 bases from J, with 14 bases between. In DNA form, the CDR3 reads TGTGCCAGCAGCTTACGACGGGGAAGCGGAGAGACCCAGTACTTC. This encodes CASSLRRGSGETQYF.

This clonotype turned up a few times. The chain has TRBV4-2 and TRBJ1-4; D call uncertain. The CDR3 sequence is 14 residues long. The V end lost 8 bases, the J end lost 6 bases, and 16 bases lay between the germline ends. Per germline, CDR1 LGHNA and CDR2 YNFKEQ. The CDR3 here is CASCRTAGDEKLFF. DNA for the CDR3: TGTGCCAGCTGTCGGACGGCTGGAGATGAAAAACTGTTTTTT.

This clonotype was detected only a few times. The V gene is TRBV7-7, the J gene TRBJ2-5; D might be TRBD2 (5 bases). The CDR3 spans 13 residues. V was trimmed by 2 bases and J by 5 bases, leaving 9 bases between them. Germline V gives CDR1 SSHAT, CDR2 FNYEAQ (reference sequence). CDR3 in amino acids: CASSLNSAETQYF. The CDR3 region has the DNA TGTGCCAGCAGCTTAAATAGCGCGGAGACCCAGTACTTC.

This clonotype has a handful of counts. In DNA, the CDR3 is TGTGCCAGCAGCGGGCGCAACGGGGTAGATACGCAGTATTTT. It yields the protein CASSGRNGVDTQYF. This chain links TRBV6-1 with TRBJ2-3, with TRBD2 as a possible D gene (5 bases). Deletions cut 6 bases from V and 5 bases from J, with 15 bases between. Germline-derived CDR1 and CDR2 are MNHNS and SASEGT. The length of the CDR3 is 14 residues.

This clonotype turned up a few times. The chain links TRBV29-1 to TRBJ1-1; TRBD1 might be the D (5 bases). V lost 5 bases to trimming and J lost 5 bases, with 18 bases between them. CDR3 length: 14 amino acids. The germline gives CDR1 SQVTM, CDR2 ANQGSEA. The CDR3 nucleotides read TGCAGCGTTACCTTTCGGGGCGTGAGTACTGAAGCTTTCTTT. It translates to CSVTFRGVSTEAFF.

This clonotype has a handful of counts. The chain couples TRBV25-1 to TRBJ1-3, with 7 bases identical to TRBD1. Germline CDR1 is MGHDK and CDR2 is SYGVNS. Trimming at V came to 1 base and at J to 0 bases, leaving 9 bases not matched to a gene. The CDR3 extends over 18 amino acids. The CDR3 nucleotides read TGTGCCAGCAGTGAATTAGGGGGCGGGAGATACTCTGGAAACACCATATATTTT. Translated, it gives CASSELGGGRYSGNTIYF.

V is TRBV24-1 and J is TRBJ2-5; D gene unclear. The CDR3 covers 13 residues. CDR1 is KGHDR and CDR2 is SFDVKD in the germline V gene. The V end was cut by 3 bases, the J end by 1 base, with 5 bases between. CDR3 protein: CATSDPAQETQYF. CDR3 nucleotides: TGTGCCACCAGTGATCCGGCCCAAGAGACCCAGTACTTC.

This chain joins TRBV6-5 and TRBJ2-7; 8 bases match TRBD2. Unmatched junction bases numbered 6, after V lost 5 bases and J lost 6 bases. This CDR3 region has 13 residues. Germline V lookup: CDR1 MNHEY, CDR2 SVGAGI. The CDR3 region has the DNA TGTGCCAGCAGTCCCCTAGCGGGTTCCGAGCAGTACTTC. Amino acid sequence: CASSPLAGSEQYF.

The V and J genes are TRBV20-1 and TRBJ2-5; 11 bases line up with TRBD2. This CDR3 is 16 amino acids long. Trimming removed 3 bases from V and 5 bases from J; junction bases left unmatched: 11. Germline assignment: CDR1 DFQATT and CDR2 SNEGSKA (reference sequence). CDR3 bases: TGCAGTGCTAGTAGCGGGGGGGCGGTTTTCGGTGAGACCCAGTACTTC. Its translation: CSASSGGAVFGETQYF.

The chain joins TRBV16 to TRBJ2-5; D not certain. The V gene lost 2 bases and the J gene lost 2 bases, with 6 bases spanning the gap. This CDR3 is 13 amino acids long. In germline, CDR1 is KGHSY, CDR2 FQNENV. The CDR3 DNA is TGTGCCAGCAGCCAAGTTGATCAAGAGACCCAGTACTTC. This codes for CASSQVDQETQYF.

In its sample, this clonotype was seen a few times. The chain recombines TRBV6-1 with TRBJ1-2; D is unresolved. The V and J ends lost 0 bases and 6 bases respectively, with 2 bases between them. The CDR3 loop spans 11 amino acids. Germline V gene lookup returns CDR1 MNHNS and CDR2 SASEGT. The CDR3 protein is CASSEANGYTF. CDR3 nucleotides: TGTGCCAGCAGTGAAGCGAATGGCTACACCTTC.

This clonotype has a handful of counts. The genes are TRBV12-3 or TRBV12-4 and TRBJ1-5; a possible D gene is TRBD1 (5 bases). V shed 2 bases and J shed 6 bases, with 8 bases lying between them. There are 13 residues in the CDR3. The CDR3 DNA reads TGTGCCAGCAGTTTATACGGGGCTCAGCCCCAGCATTTT. It codes for CASSLYGAQPQHF.

The chain recombines TRBV30 with TRBJ1-1, with D uncertain. Trimming shortened V by 3 bases and J by 2 bases, and 7 bases separated the two germline ends. CDR3 size: 12 residues. Per germline, CDR1 GTSNPN and CDR2 SVGIG (reference sequence). CDR3 DNA sequence: TGTGCCTGGAGAAGGTCCAACACTGAAGCTTTCTTT. Translation: CAWRRSNTEAFF.

This clonotype occurred a few times. This chain's CDR3 is CAISGRLTDTQYF. The CDR3 bases are TGTGCCATCTCGGGCCGGCTCACAGATACGCAGTATTTT. This chain links TRBV19 with TRBJ2-3; unclear D gene. CDR3 length: 13 residues. Germline V lookup: CDR1 LNHDA, CDR2 SQIVND (reference sequence). The V gene lost 10 bases and the J gene lost 2 bases, with 13 bases spanning the gap.

The chain combines TRBV27 with TRBJ1-5; maybe TRBD1 (6 bases). The CDR3 loop spans 16 amino acids. Deletions cut 5 bases from V and 0 bases from J, with 14 bases between. The germline V gene has CDR1 MNHEY and CDR2 SMNVEV (reference sequence). The CDR3 is CASSPTWGASNQPQHF. For the CDR3, the DNA is TGTGCCAGCAGTCCGACCTGGGGGGCTAGCAATCAGCCCCAGCATTTT.

As for this clonotype: One end of the junction varies from germline; a read error may be responsible. V is TRBV15 and J is TRBJ1-5; D unclear. The CDR3 is made up of 15 amino acids. Germline V gene data show CDR1 as LNHNV and CDR2 as YYDKDF (reference sequence). In DNA, the CDR3 is TGCGACACCAGCAGAGTCCGGGAGGGCAATCAGCCCCAGCATTTT. It specifies CDTSRVREGNQPQHF.

This clonotype was picked up a small number of times. The genes are TRBV12-5 and TRBJ2-1; D is undetermined. V gave up 0 bases and J gave up 0 bases, with 12 bases separating them. CDR1 is LGHNT, CDR2 FRNRAP, per germline. This CDR3 is 17 amino acids long. CDR3 DNA sequence: TGTGCTAGTGGTTTGGTACTTGACGTTAACTCCTACAATGAGCAGTTCTTC. Amino acid sequence: CASGLVLDVNSYNEQFF. Drawing the rest from reference TRBV12-5 and TRBJ2-1, the complete variable domain is DARVTQTPRHKVTEMGQEVTMRCQPILGHNTVFWYRQTMMQGLELLAYFRNRAPLDDSGMPKDRFSAEMPDATLATLKIQPSEPRDSAVYFCASGLVLDVNSYNEQFFGPGTRLTVL.

This clonotype appeared a few times. CDR3 nucleotides: TGTGCCAGCTCACCGCTGGACGGCCCCTACGAGCAGTACTTC. It codes for CASSPLDGPYEQYF. This rearrangement joins TRBV18 to TRBJ2-7, with D hard to call. The V and J ends lost 3 bases and 2 bases respectively, with 11 bases between them. The CDR3 loop spans 14 amino acids. Germline CDR1 KGHSH, CDR2 LQKENI.

In this sample, this clonotype turned up many times. This chain uses TRBV5-6 with TRBJ2-7; no definite D call. V gave up 2 bases and J gave up 3 bases, with 9 bases separating them. The CDR3 is 13 residues long. The germline V gene has CDR1 SGHDT and CDR2 YYEEEE. DNA of the CDR3: TGTGCCAGCAGCTTAGAGGCAGACTACGAGCAGTACTTC. The encoded protein is CASSLEADYEQYF.

This clonotype was recorded only once. One junction end disagrees with the germline gene, perhaps due to a read error. Here the CDR3 DNA reads TGCGCCAGCAGCTTGGAGGCGGCCAGCCTGAACACTGAGGCTTTCTTT. Amino acid sequence: CASSLEAASLNTEAFF. The chain employs TRBV5-1 and TRBJ1-1; no firm D call. This CDR3 is built from 16 residues. Looked up from germline, CDR1 is SGHRS and CDR2 is YFSETQ. Full variable domain (rest looked up from reference TRBV5-1 and TRBJ1-1): KAGVTQTPRYLIKTRGQQVTLSCSPISGHRSVSWYQQTPGQGLQFLFEYFSETQRNKGNFPGRFSGRQFSNSRSEMNVSTLELGDSALYLCASSLEAASLNTEAFFGQGTRLTVV.

The chain carries TRBV5-1 and TRBJ2-5, with D hard to call. This CDR3 has 14 residues. CDR1 is SGHRS and CDR2 is YFSETQ in the germline V gene. Trimming left V 5 bases short and J 2 bases short, with 13 bases between. The CDR3 region has the DNA TGCGCCAGCAGTTGGGGTCCGGTTCAAGAGACCCAGTACTTC. It codes for CASSWGPVQETQYF.

The V gene is TRBV6-2 or TRBV6-3, the J gene TRBJ2-3; D perhaps matches TRBD1 (5 bases). Germline V gene lookup returns CDR1 MNHEY and CDR2 SVGEGT. The CDR3 has 18 amino acids. V shed 0 bases and J shed 0 bases, with 16 bases lying between them. CDR3 in DNA: TGTGCCAGCAGTTACTCGGCTACAGGTGGGGTTAGCACAGATACGCAGTATTTT. Its translation is CASSYSATGGVSTDTQYF.

In DNA form, the CDR3 reads TGTGCCAGCAAGGGGGATCTCTCACCCCTCCACTTT. This codes for CASKGDLSPLHF. The gene calls are TRBV6-5 and TRBJ1-6; TRBD1 might be the D (6 bases). This CDR3 contains 12 residues. CDR1 is MNHEY and CDR2 is SVGAGI in the germline V gene. Trimming stripped 7 bases from V and 10 bases from J, with 11 bases between.

The gene calls are TRBV10-3 and TRBJ1-1; 7 nucleotides line up with TRBD1. The CDR3 runs 14 residues. V lost 6 bases and J lost 3; bases outside the gene matches: 7. The germline V gene has CDR1 ENHRY and CDR2 SYGVKD. CDR3 residues: CAIRGQGGDTEAFF. The DNA for the CDR3 is TGTGCCATCAGGGGGCAGGGGGGCGACACTGAAGCTTTCTTT.

This clonotype was counted a few times. The genes are TRBV28 and TRBJ2-1, with 11 bases lining up with TRBD2. CDR3 size: 16 residues. Germline CDR1 is MDHEN and CDR2 is SYDVKM. V shed 4 bases and J 9 bases; nucleotides not matched to a gene: 11. The CDR3 DNA reads TGTGCCAGCAGTTCACTCACTAGCGGGAGTTACCTTGAGCAGTTCTTC. It is translated as CASSSLTSGSYLEQFF.

The V gene is TRBV18, the J gene TRBJ1-1; TRBD1 might be the D (6 bases). This CDR3 region has 16 residues. The V end was cut by 3 bases, the J end by 3 bases, with 17 bases between. Germline V gene lookup returns CDR1 KGHSH and CDR2 LQKENI. The CDR3 region is CASSPRRGRTDTEAFF. CDR3 coding DNA: TGTGCCAGCTCACCCCGCCGGGGGAGGACAGACACTGAAGCTTTCTTT. The variable domain in full, completed from reference TRBV18 and TRBJ1-1, reads NAGVMQNPRHLVRRRGQEARLRCSPMKGHSHVYWYRQLPEEGLKFMVYLQKENIIDESGMPKERFSAEFPKEGPSILRIQQVVRGDSAAYFCASSPRRGRTDTEAFFGQGTRLTVV.